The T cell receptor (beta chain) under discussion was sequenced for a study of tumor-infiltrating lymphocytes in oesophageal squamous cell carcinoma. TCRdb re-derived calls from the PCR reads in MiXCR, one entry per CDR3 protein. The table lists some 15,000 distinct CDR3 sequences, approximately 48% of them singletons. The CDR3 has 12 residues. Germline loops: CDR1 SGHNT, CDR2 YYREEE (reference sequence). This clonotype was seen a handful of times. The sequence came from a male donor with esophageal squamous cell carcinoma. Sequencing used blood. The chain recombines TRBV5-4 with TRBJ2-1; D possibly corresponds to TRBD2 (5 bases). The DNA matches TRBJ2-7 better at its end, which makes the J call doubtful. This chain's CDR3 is CASSRTSYEQYF. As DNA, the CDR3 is TGTGCCAGCAGCCGAACTAGCTACGAGCAGTACTTC.